This TCR beta chain derives from a study of shared clonotypes between healthy human individuals. The CDR3 contains 15 residues. Germline V CDR1 and CDR2: MDHEN, SYDVKM. V gave up 6 bases and J gave up 7 bases; unmatched junction bases: 14. Generated by immunoSEQ multiplex PCR, the TCRdb table keeps only in-frame clones and is missing some. This table has approximately 470,000 clones, more than 75% appearing once. This clonotype was obtained from a woman in her thirties or forties in good health. Some clones in this sample may be carry-over from other donors' samples. Sequenced sample: PBMCs. The genes are TRBV28 and TRBJ1-2; 7 bases are shared with TRBD1. The CDR3 loop reads CASSPPGQDLVGYTF. In nucleotides, the CDR3 is TGTGCCAGCAGCCCCCCCGGACAGGACTTAGTTGGCTACACCTTC.